Presented here are 14 T cell receptor beta chains from one specimen sequenced in a study of blood T cell repertoires in COVID-19. Only in-frame clones appear in the TCRdb table, and some are missing; sequencing was by immunoSEQ multiplex PCR. The sample lists about 150,000 clones; 84% were seen once. Sequencing used peripheral blood. The receptors originated from a man between 18 and 29 years old with active or convalescent COVID-19.

This chain connects TRBV6-1 to TRBJ2-1; TRBD2 aligns across 10 bases. V gave up 1 base and J gave up 2 bases; unmatched junction bases: 5. Germline V gene data show CDR1 as MNHNS and CDR2 as SASEGT. This CDR3 contains 17 residues. CDR3 DNA sequence: TGTGCCAGCAGTGAAGGAAGCGGGGGGGCCACCTACAATGAGCAGTTCTTC. Amino acids: CASSEGSGGATYNEQFF.

The chain links TRBV12-3 or TRBV12-4 to TRBJ2-7, with D possibly being TRBD2 (6 bases). Trimming took off 6 bases at V and 4 bases at J, with 10 bases between the two ends. CDR3 length: 12 residues. The CDR3 DNA reads as TGTGCCAGCAGCAATCTAGCGTACGAGCAGTACTTC. This gives the protein CASSNLAYEQYF.

The chain carries TRBV19 and TRBJ1-5; D is possibly TRBD1 (5 bases). V gave up 7 bases and J gave up 4 bases, with 17 bases separating them. The CDR3 extends over 15 amino acids. The germline V gene has CDR1 LNHDA and CDR2 SQIVND (reference sequence). CDR3 in DNA: TGTGCCAGTATAGCTGGGGTGGGGGGAAATCAGCCCCAGCATTTT. Residues: CASIAGVGGNQPQHF.

This rearrangement joins TRBV7-3 to TRBJ1-1; tentative D call: TRBD1 (6 bases). Between the trimmed V and J ends, which lost 2 bases and 0 bases, there was a span of 7 bases. The CDR3 is 14 residues long. Germline loops: CDR1 SGHTA, CDR2 FQGTGA. CDR3 coding DNA: TGTGCCAGCAGCTTAGGACAGATGAACACTGAAGCTTTCTTT. Translating it yields CASSLGQMNTEAFF.

The CDR3 coding sequence is TGTGCCAGCAGCCAAGCGCGCGGGGGCGCGGAGACCCAGTACTTC. Encoded protein: CASSQARGGAETQYF. V usage is TRBV14 and J usage is TRBJ2-5, with D possibly being TRBD2 (7 bases). The germline V gene has CDR1 SGHDN and CDR2 FVKESK. The CDR3 has 15 amino acids. The ends were cut back, 1 base at V and 5 bases at J, with 14 bases in the middle.

This clone appeared a few times. Other DNA sequences from this sample encode an identical CDR3 as well. The V gene is TRBV6-1, the J gene TRBJ2-6, with 7 bases aligning to TRBD1. Looked up from germline, CDR1 is MNHNS and CDR2 is SASEGT. The CDR3 is made up of 15 amino acids. The ends lost 2 bases at V and 2 bases at J; junction bases unmatched: 0. Written as DNA, the CDR3 is TGTGCCAGCAGTGAACAGGGGGCTGGGGCCAACGTCCTGACTTTC. This codes for CASSEQGAGANVLTF.

The chain uses TRBV7-9 and TRBJ1-5; D is unresolved. Germline V CDR1 and CDR2: SEHNR, FQNEAQ (reference sequence). The germline V and J ends were trimmed by 1 base and 7 bases, with 23 bases remaining between them. The length of the CDR3 is 18 residues. The CDR3 region has the DNA TGTGCCAGCAGCTTAGACCCTGCCATTTGGGGAGAAGACCAGCCCCAGCATTTT. Its protein product is CASSLDPAIWGEDQPQHF.

The genes are TRBV9 and TRBJ2-1; possible D gene TRBD1, 5 bases. Between the trimmed V and J ends, which lost 4 bases and 3 bases, there was a span of 11 bases. The CDR3 extends over 14 amino acids. Per the germline V gene, CDR1 is SGDLS and CDR2 is YYNGEE. In DNA form, the CDR3 reads TGTGCCAGCAGCCCCCGTGACAGCTACAATGAGCAGTTCTTC. It specifies CASSPRDSYNEQFF.

The chain employs TRBV7-8 and TRBJ1-4, with D tentatively TRBD1 (5 bases). This CDR3 comprises 15 residues. Germline lookup yields CDR1 SGHVS and CDR2 FQNEAQ. V lost 4 bases and J 7 bases, leaving 16 bases between the germline ends. The CDR3: CASSSLGGTGEKLFF. CDR3 DNA: TGTGCCAGCAGCTCCCTTGGAGGGACGGGTGAAAAACTGTTTTTT.

This clone was seen a single time. V and J are TRBV7-2 and TRBJ2-7; 9 bases fit TRBD2. Trimming at V came to 0 bases and at J to 3 bases, leaving 3 bases not matched to a gene. Per the germline V gene, CDR1 is SGHTA and CDR2 is FQGNSA. The CDR3 totals 15 residues. The CDR3 DNA follows: TGTGCCAGCAGCTTAGCGAGGACTAGCGTCTACGAGCAGTACTTC. This sequence encodes CASSLARTSVYEQYF.

The chain is built from TRBV5-6 and TRBJ2-5; 7 nucleotides align to TRBD1. CDR1 is SGHDT and CDR2 is YYEEEE in the germline V gene. The CDR3 is made up of 17 amino acids. After removal of 3 bases from V and 4 bases from J, the junction contained 15 bases not matched to a gene. CDR3 sequence reads: CASSSYARQGSVETQYF. In DNA form, the CDR3 reads TGTGCCAGCAGCTCATATGCTCGACAGGGAAGTGTAGAGACCCAGTACTTC.

A single count supports this clone. The chain has TRBV5-5 and TRBJ2-3; D is uncertain. Germline V CDR1 and CDR2: SGHKS, YYEKEE (reference sequence). V lost 4 bases to trimming and J lost 4 bases, with 4 bases between them. This CDR3 has 11 residues. This CDR3 reads CASSVSDTQYF. The CDR3 region has the DNA TGTGCCAGCAGCGTCTCAGATACGCAGTATTTT. The complete variable domain, with remaining parts taken from reference TRBV5-5 and TRBJ2-3, reads DAGVTQSPTHLIKTRGQQVTLRCSPISGHKSVSWYQQVLGQGPQFIFQYYEKEERGRGNFPDRFSARQFPNYSSELNVNALLLGDSALYLCASSVSDTQYFGPGTRLTVL.

The V and J genes are TRBV6-6 and TRBJ1-2; D is perhaps TRBD1 (6 bases). Per the germline V gene, CDR1 is MNHNY and CDR2 is SVGAGI (reference sequence). Trimming pared 4 bases from V and 10 bases from J, leaving 25 bases between. This CDR3 comprises 16 residues. The CDR3 bases are TGTGCCAGCAGTTCTACCCCAACAGGGCCCGTGAGTTTCTACACCTTC. Encoded protein: CASSSTPTGPVSFYTF.

The V and J genes are TRBV5-4 and TRBJ1-6; 7 bases map to TRBD1. The CDR3 loop spans 15 amino acids. V trimming: 2 bases; J trimming: 7 bases; junction bases outside the gene matches: 6. From germline, CDR1 is SGHNT and CDR2 YYREEE (reference sequence). The CDR3 loop is CASSLKTGSNSPLHF. In DNA, the CDR3 is TGTGCCAGCAGCTTAAAGACAGGGTCCAATTCACCCCTCCACTTT.